A selection of T cell receptor beta chains follows, all from one sample in a study of siplizumab effects on memory and regulatory T cells. The repertoire was sequenced with immunoSEQ multiplex PCR; TCRdb's copy has only in-frame clones and lacks some. The table has some 52,000 clones, approximately 97% seen once. Sample: naive CD4+ T cells sorted from blood. These receptors were collected from a human donor in good health. Each CDR3 is given with its conserved first and last residue. Fields, in order: CDR3 length, V gene, J gene, D gene, clone size, CDR3 protein, CDR3 DNA. A D gene is named only where the DNA matches it firmly. Size is stated for part of the rows, as once, few or many counts, or as a class when the clone is expanded.

>13|TRBV6-5|TRBJ2-2|-|-
CASSFPGTGELFF
TGTGCCAGCAGTTTCCCTGGCACCGGGGAGCTGTTTTTT
>18|TRBV4-1|TRBJ2-3|TRBD2|-
CASSPRPHSGRVADTQYF
TGCGCCAGCAGCCCCCGGCCCCATAGCGGGAGGGTTGCAGATACGCAGTATTTT
>14|TRBV12-5|TRBJ1-1|-|-
CASLRDMIDTEAFF
TGTGCTAGCCTCCGGGACATGATCGACACTGAAGCTTTCTTT
>17|TRBV9|TRBJ1-2|TRBD1|-
CASSVEGWGQGHYGYTF
TGTGCCAGCAGCGTAGAAGGTTGGGGACAGGGACACTATGGCTACACCTTC
>13|TRBV6-5|TRBJ2-1|TRBD2|-
CASSTSGSNEQFF
TGTGCCAGCAGTACAAGCGGGAGCAATGAGCAGTTCTTC
>12|TRBV12-5|TRBJ2-5|-|-
CASGWTQETQYF
TGTGCTAGTGGTTGGACACAAGAGACCCAGTACTTC
>15|TRBV12-5|TRBJ2-3|TRBD1|-
CASGDRGSSTDTQYF
TGTGCTAGTGGCGACAGGGGATCATCCACAGATACGCAGTATTTT
>14|TRBV6-6|TRBJ2-7|-|-
CASSYSRQTYEQYF
TGTGCCAGCAGTTACTCGAGACAGACCTACGAGCAGTACTTC
>13|TRBV30|TRBJ1-4|-|-
CAWAWRTNEKLFF
TGTGCCTGGGCGTGGAGGACTAATGAAAAACTGTTTTTT
>18|TRBV7-3|TRBJ2-6|-|once
CASSLQGQIFSGANVLTF
TGTGCCAGCAGCTTGCAGGGGCAAATCTTCTCTGGGGCCAACGTCCTGACTTTC
>15|TRBV18|TRBJ2-6|-|-
CASSPGESGANVLTF
TGTGCCAGCTCACCGGGGGAGTCTGGGGCCAACGTCCTGACTTTC
>13|TRBV21-1|TRBJ2-7|-|-
CASRWAACREQYF
TGTGCCAGCAGATGGGCAGCGTGTCGCGAGCAGTACTTC
>15|TRBV10-3|TRBJ2-2|TRBD2|once
CAIGTSGLNTGELFF
TGTGCCATCGGGACTAGCGGGCTTAACACCGGGGAGCTGTTTTTT
>15|TRBV5-1|TRBJ2-1|-|-
CASRAQATLYNEQFF
TGCGCCAGCAGAGCCCAGGCCACCCTATACAATGAGCAGTTCTTC
>16|TRBV7-8|TRBJ2-3|TRBD2|once
CASTGTSGSLPDTQYF
TGTGCCAGCACCGGGACTAGCGGGAGCCTCCCAGATACGCAGTATTTT
>18|TRBV19|TRBJ2-7|-|-
CASSPTRMTGMTNYEQYF
TGTGCCAGTAGTCCTACTAGGATGACGGGAATGACAAACTACGAGCAGTACTTC